These 32 T cell receptor beta chains were all obtained from the same sample, sequenced in a study of OX40 agonist ivuxolimab in advanced cancers. Clones were read by immunoSEQ multiplex PCR, and TCRdb kept only the in-frame ones, dropping some. The table has over 35,000 clones, more than 70% seen once. The source was CD4+ or CD8+ T cells sorted from blood, collected in a trial of the OX40 agonist ivuxolimab. These receptors were obtained from an adult with an advanced solid tumor such as melanoma, head and neck, liver or kidney cancer.

The rearrangement uses TRBV16 and TRBJ1-1; D ambiguous. V was clipped by 4 bases and J by 4 bases, with 7 bases between them. The CDR3 is 12 amino acids. The V gene's germline CDR1 is KGHSY and CDR2 FQNENV. The CDR3 loop is CASSLYVTEAFF. DNA for the CDR3: TGTGCCAGCAGCCTTTACGTCACTGAAGCTTTCTTT.

V usage is TRBV7-2 and J usage is TRBJ2-7, with D perhaps being TRBD1 or TRBD2 (6 bases each). The V end lost 1 base, the J end lost 7 bases, and 20 bases lay between the germline ends. CDR3 length: 16 residues. Germline V gene lookup returns CDR1 SGHTA and CDR2 FQGNSA. The DNA of the CDR3 is TGTGCCAGCAGCTTAGGCCTGTTTAGGGGGGCGAAGGAGCAGTACTTC. Encoded protein: CASSLGLFRGAKEQYF.

The chain uses TRBV27 and TRBJ2-3; 7 positions match TRBD2. The CDR3 totals 16 residues. V shed 0 bases, J shed 0 bases, and the junction held 3 bases outside the gene matches. Germline V gene sequence: CDR1 MNHEY, CDR2 SMNVEV (reference sequence). The CDR3 DNA reads as TGTGCCAGCAGTTTATCTCGGCGGGGGAGCACAGATACGCAGTATTTT. Translating gives CASSLSRRGSTDTQYF.

The chain has TRBV29-1 and TRBJ2-1, with 7 bases aligning to TRBD2. The CDR3 has 14 residues. V was pared by 3 bases and J by 2 bases, with 4 bases of the junction left unmatched. Germline lookup yields CDR1 SQVTM and CDR2 ANQGSEA. The CDR3 nucleotides are TGCAGCGTTGAGGGGGGGTCCCCCTACAATGAGCAGTTCTTC. As protein: CSVEGGSPYNEQFF.

The chain couples TRBV7-2 to TRBJ2-7; tentative D call: TRBD1 (5 bases). Trimming shortened V by 8 bases and J by 6 bases, and 11 bases separated the two germline ends. Germline CDR1 is SGHTA and CDR2 is FQGNSA. CDR3 length: 11 amino acids. The CDR3 region is CASGHGSEQYF. CDR3 DNA: TGTGCCAGCGGACACGGGTCCGAGCAGTACTTC. The full variable domain, in which reference TRBV7-2 and TRBJ2-7 provide the parts outside the CDR3, is GAGVSQSPSNKVTEKGKDVELRCDPISGHTALYWYRQSLGQGLEFLIYFQGNSAPDKSGLPSDRFSAERTGGSVSTLTIQRTQQEDSAVYLCASGHGSEQYFGPGTRLTVT.

The J gene is TRBJ1-1, the V gene TRBV7-9; possibly TRBD1 for D (5 bases). CDR1 SEHNR and CDR2 FQNEAQ come from the germline V gene (reference sequence). CDR3 length equals 17 residues. V was shortened by 6 bases and J by 0 bases, with 20 bases between the two germline ends. The CDR3 region is CASRPQGSVRMNTEAFF. The DNA for the CDR3 is TGTGCCAGCAGGCCGCAGGGATCCGTTCGGATGAACACTGAAGCTTTCTTT.

This chain joins TRBV4-3 and TRBJ2-2; the match to TRBD1 covers 9 bases. The CDR3 contains 16 residues. V lost 3 bases and J lost 5; bases outside the gene matches: 7. Germline CDR1 LGHNA, CDR2 YSLEER. The CDR3, as DNA: TGCGCCAGCAGCCAGGGCCCGGGACAGGGAACCGGGGAGCTGTTTTTT. Its translation: CASSQGPGQGTGELFF.

The chain carries TRBV7-9 and TRBJ1-2; 7 nucleotides line up with TRBD1. From germline, CDR1 is SEHNR and CDR2 FQNEAQ (reference sequence). V shed 5 bases and J 1 base; nucleotides not matched to a gene: 13. CDR3 length: 17 residues. In nucleotides, the CDR3 is TGTGCCAGCAGCCCCAGACAGGGAGAAATTGTTAACTATGGCTACACCTTC. Its translation: CASSPRQGEIVNYGYTF.

The table lists this clone with many counts. This sequence joins TRBV6-5 and TRBJ2-7, with D perhaps TRBD1 (5 bases). Between the trimmed V and J ends, which lost 4 bases and 2 bases, there was a span of 12 bases. The CDR3 totals 14 residues. Germline V gives CDR1 MNHEY, CDR2 SVGAGI. The chain's CDR3 is CASSSTSGTYEQYF. The CDR3 region has the DNA TGTGCCAGCAGTTCCACCTCAGGGACCTACGAGCAGTACTTC.

The chain combines TRBV6-5 with TRBJ1-5; D not certain. Germline assignment: CDR1 MNHEY and CDR2 SVGAGI. V lost 0 bases to trimming and J lost 0 bases, with 6 bases between them. The length of the CDR3 is 15 residues. This CDR3 reads CASSYSSGSNQPQHF. The CDR3 DNA is TGTGCCAGCAGTTACTCGAGCGGTAGCAATCAGCCCCAGCATTTT.

V usage is TRBV27 and J usage is TRBJ2-7, with 16 bases aligning to TRBD2. Per germline, CDR1 MNHEY and CDR2 SMNVEV (reference sequence). After removal of 3 bases from V and 4 bases from J, the junction contained 12 bases not matched to a gene. This CDR3 is 19 amino acids long. Written as DNA, the CDR3 is TGTGCCAGCAGTTTGTATCCGGGACTAGCGGGAGGGGAGGCGTACGAGCAGTACTTC. Amino acid sequence: CASSLYPGLAGGEAYEQYF.

The chain combines TRBV13 with TRBJ1-2, with no clear D. The CDR3 has 14 amino acids. Deletions cut 5 bases from V and 5 bases from J, with 15 bases between. The germline V gene has CDR1 PRHDT and CDR2 FYEKMQ (reference sequence). CDR3 in amino acids: CASSPGGSEYGYTF. DNA of the CDR3: TGTGCCAGCAGCCCTGGTGGGAGCGAATATGGCTACACCTTC.

This chain joins TRBV19 and TRBJ2-1; D is unresolved. Trimming pared 3 bases from V and 0 bases from J, leaving 9 bases between. Germline V gives CDR1 LNHDA, CDR2 SQIVND (reference sequence). CDR3 length equals 15 residues. CDR3 protein: CASSIDAYSYNEQFF. The CDR3 nucleotides read TGTGCCAGTAGTATTGACGCATACTCCTACAATGAGCAGTTCTTC.

The chain recombines TRBV4-3 with TRBJ2-3, with D hard to call. The CDR3 is 15 amino acids. Germline loops: CDR1 LGHNA, CDR2 YSLEER. V was clipped by 0 bases and J by 6 bases, with 13 bases between them. DNA for the CDR3: TGCGCCAGCAGCCAAGACCCCTCGGGTGGGGATACGCAGTATTTT. Translating it yields CASSQDPSGGDTQYF.

This chain joins TRBV15 and TRBJ2-1, with 10 bases aligning to TRBD2. The germline V gene has CDR1 LNHNV and CDR2 YYDKDF (reference sequence). The CDR3 contains 19 residues. The J segment lost 0 bases and the V segment lost 0 bases, leaving 8 bases of the junction unmatched. This CDR3 is CATSRDPETSGPSYNEQFF. CDR3 in DNA: TGTGCCACCAGCAGAGATCCCGAGACTAGCGGGCCCTCCTACAATGAGCAGTTCTTC.

The rearrangement uses TRBV30 and TRBJ2-7; 7 nucleotides agree with TRBD2. Germline CDR1 reads GTSNPN; CDR2 reads SVGIG (reference sequence). The V and J ends lost 1 base and 4 bases, in that order; junction bases with no gene match: 7. The length of the CDR3 is 14 residues. The CDR3 sequence: CAWSEGGRSYEQYF. The CDR3 DNA reads TGTGCCTGGAGTGAGGGCGGGAGAAGTTACGAGCAGTACTTC.

J is TRBJ1-6 and V is TRBV4-3; 7 bases are a match to TRBD1. CDR3 length: 15 residues. V gave up 3 bases and J gave up 10 bases; unmatched junction bases: 9. The germline gives CDR1 LGHNA, CDR2 YSLEER. The CDR3 is CASSQGRGIESPLHF. CDR3 DNA: TGCGCCAGCAGCCAGGGCAGGGGGATCGAATCACCCCTCCACTTT.

The rearrangement joins TRBV13 to TRBJ2-3; D is possibly TRBD2 (5 bases). Trimming took off 3 bases at V and 0 bases at J, with 10 bases between the two ends. CDR3 size: 15 residues. Germline CDR1 and CDR2: PRHDT and FYEKMQ (reference sequence). As DNA, the CDR3 is TGTGCCAGCAGCTTGGTGGAGGACAGCACAGATACGCAGTATTTT. Amino acid sequence: CASSLVEDSTDTQYF.

This clone was detected only a few times. This chain joins TRBV5-6 and TRBJ1-1, with D unclear. The CDR3 is 12 amino acids. Germline CDR1 is SGHDT and CDR2 is YYEEEE. The V end lost 4 bases, the J end lost 1 base, and 5 bases lay between the germline ends. The chain's CDR3 is CASSTQNTEAFF. Written as DNA, the CDR3 is TGTGCCAGCAGCACCCAGAACACTGAAGCTTTCTTT.

This clone was seen just once. The J gene is TRBJ1-1, the V gene TRBV4-1; D is undetermined. The length of the CDR3 is 13 residues. Germline V gives CDR1 MGHRA, CDR2 YSYEKL. V was clipped by 5 bases and J by 4 bases, with 11 bases between them. The CDR3 nucleotides are TGCGCCAGCAGCGGTTCCGAGGGCACTGAAGCTTTCTTT. Translating gives CASSGSEGTEAFF.

The V call is TRBV9, the J call TRBJ1-2; the D gene is possibly TRBD1 (5 bases). Germline V gene data show CDR1 as SGDLS and CDR2 as YYNGEE. The CDR3 has 16 residues. V lost 3 bases and J lost 2, with 17 bases in between. CDR3 residues: CASSGKSGLRNYGYTF. Here the CDR3 DNA reads TGTGCCAGCAGCGGAAAATCGGGGCTGAGGAACTATGGCTACACCTTC. Together with reference TRBV9 and TRBJ1-2, the CDR3 gives the full variable domain: DSGVTQTPKHLITATGQRVTLRCSPRSGDLSVYWYQQSLDQGLQFLIQYYNGEERAKGNILERFSAQQFPDLHSELNLSSLELGDSALYFCASSGKSGLRNYGYTFGSGTRLTVV.

The V gene is TRBV27, the J gene TRBJ2-2; D could derive from TRBD1 or TRBD2 (6 bases each). CDR1 MNHEY and CDR2 SMNVEV come from the germline V gene (reference sequence). This CDR3 region has 14 residues. The V end lost 5 bases, the J end lost 6 bases, and 13 bases lay between the germline ends. The CDR3 region is CASSPLGGPGELFF. In DNA form, the CDR3 reads TGTGCCAGCAGTCCGCTTGGGGGGCCCGGGGAGCTGTTTTTT.

The V call is TRBV19, the J call TRBJ2-7; TRBD2 agrees at 7 bases. The trim removed 4 bases at V and 4 bases at J, leaving 16 bases unmatched. This CDR3 contains 17 residues. Germline V gene data show CDR1 as LNHDA and CDR2 as SQIVND (reference sequence). CDR3 sequence: CASSTPTTRREYYEQYF. Here the CDR3 DNA reads TGTGCCAGTAGTACCCCCACCACCCGGCGGGAGTATTACGAGCAGTACTTC.

The chain has TRBV7-8 and TRBJ1-1; the D is unclear. Trimming pared 0 bases from V and 9 bases from J, leaving 8 bases between. The germline CDR1 and CDR2 sequences are SGHVS and FQNEAQ. The CDR3 extends over 12 amino acids. CDR3 bases: TGTGCCAGCAGCTTAGCTGTAGACAAAGCTTTCTTT. Translation: CASSLAVDKAFF.

The chain joins TRBV10-2 to TRBJ1-6; D is unclear. The CDR3 sequence is 16 residues long. V was cut by 6 bases and J by 5 bases, with 17 bases left in between. Germline loops: CDR1 WSHSY, CDR2 SAAADI. CDR3 bases: TGCGCCAGCAGGGAAGGACCATATGGGGATAATTCACCCCTCCACTTT. It encodes CASREGPYGDNSPLHF.

This clone was seen once. The gene calls are TRBV27 and TRBJ2-5; 7 bases are shared with TRBD1. The CDR3 runs 15 residues. CDR1 MNHEY and CDR2 SMNVEV come from the germline V gene (reference sequence). Trimming at V came to 5 bases and at J to 2 bases, leaving 8 bases not matched to a gene. The CDR3 nucleotides are TGTGCCAGCAGTCCCTGGACAGGTCAACAAGAGACCCAGTACTTC. Translated: CASSPWTGQQETQYF.

The chain employs TRBV5-3 and TRBJ1-2; D gene uncertain. Being an ORF, TRBV5-3 has a function that is uncertain. The CDR3 is made up of 14 amino acids. Trimming took 8 bases from V and 6 from J, leaving 20 bases between them. CDR3 nucleotides: TGTGCCAGCAGCCAAGAGAACCATCGGGATGGCTACACCTTC. It specifies CASSQENHRDGYTF.

This sequence joins TRBV29-1 and TRBJ2-7, with 7 bases aligning to TRBD1. Looked up from germline, CDR1 is SQVTM and CDR2 is ANQGSEA. J was trimmed by 2 bases and V by 1 base; bases with no gene match: 11. The CDR3 sequence is 16 residues long. The CDR3: CSVEGYAGTDAYEQYF. DNA of the CDR3: TGCAGCGTTGAAGGGTACGCCGGGACAGACGCCTACGAGCAGTACTTC.

J is TRBJ1-4 and V is TRBV11-2, with D perhaps matching TRBD1 (5 bases). CDR1 is SGHAT, CDR2 FQNNGV, per germline. CDR3 length: 17 residues. Trimming stripped 0 bases from V and 6 bases from J, with 17 bases between. Written as DNA, the CDR3 is TGTGCCAGCAGCTTAGAGGGGGGGGATGGTGTGTATGAAAAACTGTTTTTT. It specifies CASSLEGGDGVYEKLFF.

The chain combines TRBV9 with TRBJ2-1; the D gene is possibly TRBD2 (5 bases). The V and J ends lost 3 bases and 6 bases respectively, with 7 bases between them. CDR1 and CDR2 (germline): SGDLS, YYNGEE. The CDR3 sequence is 12 residues long. The CDR3 DNA follows: TGTGCCAGCAGCGGACTATTCAATGAGCAGTTCTTC. It specifies CASSGLFNEQFF.

This clone showed up just once. J is TRBJ1-4 and V is TRBV6-5, with D hard to call. Germline CDR1 reads MNHEY; CDR2 reads SVGAGI. V was cut by 0 bases and J by 11 bases, with 10 bases left in between. There are 13 residues in the CDR3. The CDR3 nucleotides are TGTGCCAGCAGTTACTCGGATACAAGCAAACTGTTTTTT. Its translation: CASSYSDTSKLFF.

This clone was detected a few times. The chain joins TRBV19 to TRBJ1-2; D gene uncertain. This CDR3 comprises 14 residues. Germline lookup yields CDR1 LNHDA and CDR2 SQIVND (reference sequence). The V end lost 6 bases, the J end lost 5 bases, and 16 bases lay between the germline ends. CDR3 sequence reads: CASSPVGGEYGYTF. The DNA for the CDR3 is TGTGCCAGTAGCCCCGTCGGTGGGGAGTATGGCTACACCTTC.